Listed below are T cell receptor beta chains from one sample, sequenced in a study of blood T cell repertoires in COVID-19. Generated by immunoSEQ multiplex PCR, the TCRdb table keeps only in-frame clones and is missing some. The sample includes fewer than 45,000 clones, approximately 91% of them seen just once. The sequencing sample was made of peripheral blood. The receptors were gathered from a human donor in a cohort sampled during active COVID-19. Each CDR3 is given with its conserved first and last residue. The order of the fields is clone size, J gene, CDR3 length, D gene, V gene, CDR3 DNA, CDR3 protein. A D gene is named only where the DNA matches it firmly. Part of the rows lack a size; the others show once, few, many or a class for expanded clones.

>.|TRBJ1-5|16|.|TRBV19
TGTGCCAGTAGCCGCCACAGAGATTATAGCAATCAGCCCCAGCATTTT
CASSRHRDYSNQPQHF
>.|TRBJ1-1|11|.|TRBV30
TGTGCCTGGAGTGTTCTTTCTGAAGCTTTCTTT
CAWSVLSEAFF
>.|TRBJ2-1|15|TRBD1|TRBV5-1
TGCGCCAGCAGCTTGGGAGACAGGGGGGACAATGAGCAGTTCTTC
CASSLGDRGDNEQFF
>.|TRBJ2-7|14|.|TRBV15
TGTGCCACCAGCAGCGAGGCGGGGTCGGCCGAGCAGTACTTC
CATSSEAGSAEQYF
>.|TRBJ2-3|15|TRBD2|TRBV6-5
TGTGCCAGCAGCCCGGGGTTTGGGGGGGCAGATACGCAGTATTTT
CASSPGFGGADTQYF
>.|TRBJ1-1|13|.|TRBV27
TGTGCCAGCAGTTTACAGGGGAATGGTGAAGCTTTCTTT
CASSLQGNGEAFF
>.|TRBJ2-6|15|.|TRBV7-3
TGTGCCAGCAGCCCGCCAGGATCTGGGGCCAACGTCCTGACTTTC
CASSPPGSGANVLTF
>once|TRBJ2-3|16|TRBD2|TRBV18
TGTGCCAGCTCACCAAGGTTAGCGGGGGGCTCAGATACGCAGTATTTT
CASSPRLAGGSDTQYF
>.|TRBJ2-1|16|.|TRBV4-1
TGCGCCAGCAGCCAGGCCGCGGTGGGGGCGGGCGATGAGCAGTTCTTC
CASSQAAVGAGDEQFF
>.|TRBJ2-5|13|.|TRBV12-3/TRBV12-4
TGTGCCAGCAACGTAGGGACAACGGGGACCCAGTACTTC
CASNVGTTGTQYF
>.|TRBJ1-4|17|.|TRBV14
TGTGCCAGCAGCCTGTGGGGGCAGGGCACAACTAATGAAAAACTGTTTTTT
CASSLWGQGTTNEKLFF
>.|TRBJ2-5|15|TRBD1|TRBV24-1
TGTGCCACCAGTGACCGGACAGGACCACAAGAGACCCAGTACTTC
CATSDRTGPQETQYF
>.|TRBJ1-1|16|TRBD1|TRBV6-6
TGTGCCAGCTTAGCAAAGGGACAGGGGCGTGACACTGAAGCTTTCTTT
CASLAKGQGRDTEAFF
>.|TRBJ2-2|16|TRBD2|TRBV30
TGTGCCTGGAGTTTTGGCTTGGGACTAGCGACCGGGGAGCTGTTTTTT
CAWSFGLGLATGELFF
>.|TRBJ1-2|11|.|TRBV4-1
TGCGCCAGCAGCCGGAGGGGAGGCTACACCTTC
CASSRRGGYTF
>.|TRBJ1-1|15|TRBD1|TRBV6-5
TGTGCCAGCAGCCCGATCGGACAGGGTCACACTGAAGCTTTCTTT
CASSPIGQGHTEAFF
>.|TRBJ1-2|15|TRBD1|TRBV7-2
TGTGCCAGCAGCTCCGGGACAGGGGGAGTATACGGCTACACCTTC
CASSSGTGGVYGYTF
>.|TRBJ1-2|13|.|TRBV10-2
TGCGCCAGCAGACAGGGAAGGAACTATGGCTACACCTTC
CASRQGRNYGYTF
>.|TRBJ2-3|15|TRBD1|TRBV5-8
TGTGCCAGCAGCCGCGGGACAGGGGGGACAGATACGCAGTATTTT
CASSRGTGGTDTQYF
>.|TRBJ2-2|14|.|TRBV2
TGTGCCAGCAGGGGACACGGGTCCGCCGGGGAGCTGTTTTTT
CASRGHGSAGELFF
>.|TRBJ1-3|15|TRBD1|TRBV28
TGTGCCAGCAGTTTGGAGGGGGCGTTTGGAAACACCATATATTTT
CASSLEGAFGNTIYF
>few|TRBJ2-2|16|.|TRBV5-5
TGTGCCAGCAGCCAAGGGGCAGGCTCGGACACCGGGGAGCTGTTTTTT
CASSQGAGSDTGELFF
>once|TRBJ1-6|14|TRBD1|TRBV12-5
TGTGCTAGTGCCTCCGACAGGGCTAATTCACCCCTCCACTTT
CASASDRANSPLHF
>.|TRBJ1-5|15|TRBD1|TRBV25-1
TGTGCCAGTCAAGCCCAGGGGGTAGGCGGTCAGCCCCAGCATTTT
CASQAQGVGGQPQHF
>.|TRBJ1-4|15|.|TRBV5-6
TGTGCCAGCAGCTTGTATCGGGCCAGGGATGAAAAACTGTTTTTT
CASSLYRARDEKLFF
>.|TRBJ2-7|13|.|TRBV4-3
TGCGCCAGCAGCCAAATGGGCCTTACTGAGCAGTACTTC
CASSQMGLTEQYF
>.|TRBJ1-1|12|.|TRBV19
TGTGCCAGTTTACAGGACAACACTGAAGCTTTCTTT
CASLQDNTEAFF
>.|TRBJ2-3|14|TRBD2|TRBV7-7
TGTGCCAGCAGCCTAGCGGGGCTCACAGATACGCAGTATTTT
CASSLAGLTDTQYF
>.|TRBJ1-1|14|.|TRBV6-5
TGTGCCAGCAGTTACCTGGACAGGAACACTGAAGCTTTCTTT
CASSYLDRNTEAFF
>.|TRBJ1-3|14|.|TRBV19
TGTGCCGCCCAGACTTCCAGCTCTGGAAACACCATATATTTT
CAAQTSSSGNTIYF
>.|TRBJ2-1|17|TRBD1|TRBV5-4
TGTGCCAGCAGCTTAGAGCCGGGACAGGGGACTAACGATGAGCAGTTCTTC
CASSLEPGQGTNDEQFF
>.|TRBJ2-1|13|TRBD1|TRBV12-3/TRBV12-4
TGTGCCAGCCAGGGGGACAGGTACAATGAGCAGTTCTTC
CASQGDRYNEQFF
>.|TRBJ2-2|18|TRBD2|TRBV6-2/TRBV6-3
TGTGCCAGCAGTTACCGGGGGATAGCGGGGTTGAACACCGGGGAGCTGTTTTTT
CASSYRGIAGLNTGELFF
>.|TRBJ2-2|16|TRBD1|TRBV5-1
TGCGCCAGCAGCGAGGGACAGTTCTCAAACACCGGGGAGCTGTTTTTT
CASSEGQFSNTGELFF
>.|TRBJ1-1|17|TRBD1|TRBV6-2/TRBV6-3
TGTGCCAGCAGTTACCCCTTACAAGACAGGGGACGTACTGAAGCTTTCTTT
CASSYPLQDRGRTEAFF
>.|TRBJ2-7|14|TRBD1|TRBV2
TGTGCCAGCAGGCAACAGGGGGGTAGAAACGAGCAGTACTTC
CASRQQGGRNEQYF
>.|TRBJ1-2|13|.|TRBV2
TGTGCCAGCAGGGAATTGACAGTCTATGGCTACACCTTC
CASRELTVYGYTF
>.|TRBJ1-1|15|TRBD1|TRBV19
TGTGCCAGTAATCGCTTGGGACAGGGCATCACTGAAGCTTTCTTT
CASNRLGQGITEAFF
>.|TRBJ2-6|19|TRBD2|TRBV7-2
TGTGCCAGCAGCTTAGGAGGGCGCGGGGGGGCCACAGGGGCCAACGTCCTGACTTTC
CASSLGGRGGATGANVLTF
>.|TRBJ1-3|15|TRBD1|TRBV19
TGTGCCAGTACGACGGACAGGGCTCGTGGAAACACCATATATTTT
CASTTDRARGNTIYF
>once|TRBJ2-7|16|.|TRBV6-5
TGTGCCAGCAGTTACCGAAGGGCCGGGACACCCACGTTTGAGTACTTC
CASSYRRAGTPTFEYF
>.|TRBJ2-1|15|TRBD2|TRBV4-1
TGCGCCAGCAGCACCCCTAGCGGGGGGCGAGGGGAGCAGTTCTTC
CASSTPSGGRGEQFF
>.|TRBJ2-3|19|TRBD1|TRBV4-2
TGTGCCAGCAGCCAACGAGGGACAGGCAGCGATGGAAACACAGATACGCAGTATTTT
CASSQRGTGSDGNTDTQYF
>.|TRBJ2-3|15|TRBD1|TRBV7-9
TGTGCCAGCAGCTGGGACAGGGAAGTCACAGATACGCAGTATTTT
CASSWDREVTDTQYF
>.|TRBJ1-1|12|TRBD1|TRBV19
TGTGCCAGTAGCCCAAGGGACAGGGAGGCTTTCTTT
CASSPRDREAFF
>.|TRBJ2-1|19|TRBD2|TRBV7-9
TGTGCCAGCAGCTTGACCGGGACTAGCGGGGTTCGCTCCTACAATGAGCAGTTCTTC
CASSLTGTSGVRSYNEQFF
>.|TRBJ1-5|14|TRBD1|TRBV27
TGTGCCAGCAGGGCTAGGGGGCACAATCAGCCCCAGCATTTT
CASRARGHNQPQHF
>few|TRBJ1-2|15|TRBD1|TRBV7-2
TGTGCCAGCAGCACCGGACAGGGGGCGATCTATGGCTACACCTTC
CASSTGQGAIYGYTF
>.|TRBJ1-4|19|TRBD1|TRBV4-2
TGTGCCAGCAGCCCCCTAGGGGGCAGGGGGTTTTCAACTAATGAAAAACTGTTTTTT
CASSPLGGRGFSTNEKLFF
>.|TRBJ1-1|16|.|TRBV9
TGTGCCAGCAGCTCCACCCGGGGGGGGAAGGGCACTGAAGCTTTCTTT
CASSSTRGGKGTEAFF
>few|TRBJ1-1|14|.|TRBV6-5
TGTGCCAGCAGTCCCGCGGCCGCGAACACTGAAGCTTTCTTT
CASSPAAANTEAFF
>few|TRBJ1-6|13|TRBD1|TRBV12-3/TRBV12-4
TGTGCCAGCATTAACAACAGGGGGTCACCCCTCCACTTT
CASINNRGSPLHF
>.|TRBJ1-3|15|TRBD1|TRBV13
TGTGCCAGCAGCCCCTGGGACAGGACAGGAAACACCATATATTTT
CASSPWDRTGNTIYF